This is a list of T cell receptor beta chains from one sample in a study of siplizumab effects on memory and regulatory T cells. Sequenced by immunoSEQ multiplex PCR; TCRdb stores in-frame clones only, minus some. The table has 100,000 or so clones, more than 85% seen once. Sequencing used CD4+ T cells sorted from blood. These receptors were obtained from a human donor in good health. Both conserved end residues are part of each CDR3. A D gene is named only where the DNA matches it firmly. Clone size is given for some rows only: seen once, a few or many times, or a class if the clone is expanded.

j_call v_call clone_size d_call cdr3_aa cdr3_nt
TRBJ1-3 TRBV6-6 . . CASSRGGATSGNTIYF TGTGCCAGCAGTCGGGGGGGGGCGACCTCTGGAAACACCATATATTTT
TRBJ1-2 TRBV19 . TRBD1 CASSIPARQGNYGYTF TGTGCCAGTAGTATTCCCGCGAGACAGGGGAACTATGGCTACACCTTC
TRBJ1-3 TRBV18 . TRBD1 CASSPTGTGTGNTIYF TGTGCCAGCTCACCTACCGGGACAGGGACTGGAAACACCATATATTTT
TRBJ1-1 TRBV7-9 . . CASSRGGGNTEAFF TGTGCCAGCAGCCGGGGAGGGGGGAACACTGAAGCTTTCTTT
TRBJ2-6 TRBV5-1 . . CASSLVVQRISGANVLTF TGCGCCAGCAGCTTGGTGGTACAACGAATCTCTGGGGCCAACGTCCTGACTTTC
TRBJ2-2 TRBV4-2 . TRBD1 CASSQSPGGVTGELFF TGTGCCAGCAGCCAATCTCCAGGGGGCGTAACCGGGGAGCTGTTTTTT
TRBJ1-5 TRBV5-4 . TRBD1 CASSLGGTGNQPQHF TGTGCCAGCAGCTTGGGGGGGACAGGGAATCAGCCCCAGCATTTT
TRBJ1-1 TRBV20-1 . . CSARRNTEAFF TGCAGTGCTAGACGGAACACTGAAGCTTTCTTT
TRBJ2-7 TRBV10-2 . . CASSESRVYF TGCGCCAGCAGTGAGTCCCGGGTGTACTTC
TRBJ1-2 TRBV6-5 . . CASSYEGGYGYTF TGTGCCAGCAGTTACGAGGGGGGGTATGGCTACACCTTC
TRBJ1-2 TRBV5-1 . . CASTGLANYGYTF TGCGCCAGCACGGGACTGGCCAACTATGGCTACACCTTC
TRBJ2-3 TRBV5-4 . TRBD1 CASSPPGQRSVDTQYF TGTGCCAGCAGCCCCCCGGGACAGCGCTCTGTTGATACGCAGTATTTT
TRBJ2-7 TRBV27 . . CASRGPQGYEQYF TGTGCCAGCCGCGGCCCGCAGGGCTACGAGCAGTACTTC
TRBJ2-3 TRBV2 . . CASSSQNIRGDTQYF TGTGCCAGCAGTTCCCAAAACATTAGAGGGGATACGCAGTATTTT
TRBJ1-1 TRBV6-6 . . CASSYPHRVESPEAFF TGTGCCAGCAGTTACCCACACAGGGTTGAGAGTCCTGAAGCTTTCTTT
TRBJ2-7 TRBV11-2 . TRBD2 CASSLGGNEQYF TGTGCCAGCAGCTTGGGGGGGAACGAGCAGTACTTC
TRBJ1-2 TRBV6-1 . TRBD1 CASRDGQGNYGYTF TGTGCCAGCAGAGACGGACAGGGGAACTATGGCTACACCTTC
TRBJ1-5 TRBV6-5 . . CASSYSTPGDQPQHF TGTGCCAGCAGTTACTCGACGCCAGGAGATCAGCCCCAGCATTTT
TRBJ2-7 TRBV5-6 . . CASSNRAYEQYF TGTGCCAGCAGCAACAGGGCCTACGAGCAGTACTTC
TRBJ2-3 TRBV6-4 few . CASSAGTGSTDTQYF TGTGCCAGCAGTGCCGGGACGGGGAGCACAGATACGCAGTATTTT
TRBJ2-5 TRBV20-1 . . CSVNYQETQYF TGCAGTGTTAACTACCAAGAGACCCAGTACTTC
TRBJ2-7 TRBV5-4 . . CASSYSSYEQYF TGTGCCAGCAGCTACAGCTCCTACGAGCAGTACTTC
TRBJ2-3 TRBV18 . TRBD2 CASSPGTSAYTQYF TGTGCCAGCTCACCGGGGACTAGCGCCTATACGCAGTATTTT
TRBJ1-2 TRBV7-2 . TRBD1 CASSLKVGTVNYGYTF TGTGCCAGCAGCTTAAAAGTCGGGACAGTAAACTATGGCTACACCTTC
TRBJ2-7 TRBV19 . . CASSDAGSSYEQYF TGTGCCAGTAGCGACGCAGGGAGCTCCTACGAGCAGTACTTC
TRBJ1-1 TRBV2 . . CASTVGQEAFF TGTGCCAGCACTGTGGGACAAGAAGCTTTCTTT
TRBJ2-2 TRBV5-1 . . CASSLRSSIGTGELFF TGCGCCAGCAGCTTGAGATCTAGTATCGGGACCGGGGAGCTGTTTTTT
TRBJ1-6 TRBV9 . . CASSPGPEGNSPLHF TGTGCCAGCAGCCCTGGACCCGAGGGTAATTCACCCCTCCACTTT
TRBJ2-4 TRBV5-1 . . CASSSDELAKNIQYF TGCGCCAGCAGTTCCGATGAACTAGCCAAAAACATTCAGTACTTC
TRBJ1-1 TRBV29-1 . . CPGNRGRTEAFF TGCCCGGGTAATAGGGGTAGGACTGAAGCTTTCTTT
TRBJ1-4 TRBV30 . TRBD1 CAHGGGFGQGRSATNEKLFF TGTGCCCACGGAGGTGGTTTTGGACAGGGACGTAGTGCAACTAATGAAAAACTGTTTTTT
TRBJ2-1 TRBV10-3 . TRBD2 CAISGGGSSYNEQFF TGTGCCATCAGCGGCGGGGGGAGCTCCTACAATGAGCAGTTCTTC
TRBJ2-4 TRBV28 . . CASSSGPGHTFFQSF TGTGCCAGCAGTTCTGGTCCCGGCCATACCTTTTTCCAGTCCTTC
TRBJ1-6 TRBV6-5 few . CASSRTVGSPLHF TGTGCCAGCAGTCGGACAGTTGGGTCACCCCTCCACTTT
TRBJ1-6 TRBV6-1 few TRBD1 CASSEASGTGRSPLHF TGTGCCAGCAGTGAAGCTTCCGGGACAGGGAGATCACCCCTCCACTTT
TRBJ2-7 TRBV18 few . CASSPSPAYEQYF TGTGCCAGCTCACCATCTCCCGCCTACGAGCAGTACTTC
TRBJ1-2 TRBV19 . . CASSIAGYGYTF TGTGCCAGTAGTATAGCCGGTTATGGCTACACCTTC
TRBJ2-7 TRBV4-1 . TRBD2 CASSQPGAGVVYEQYF TGCGCCAGCAGCCAACCGGGAGCGGGGGTTGTTTACGAGCAGTACTTC
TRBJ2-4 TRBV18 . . CASSPPEGEGYF TGTGCCAGCTCACCACCAGAGGGCGAGGGGTACTTC
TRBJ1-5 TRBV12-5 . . CASGEGAGNNQPQHF TGTGCTAGTGGCGAGGGAGCAGGCAACAATCAGCCCCAGCATTTT
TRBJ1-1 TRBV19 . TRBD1 CASSITGGVKSGEAFF TGTGCCAGTAGTATTACAGGGGGCGTAAAGTCGGGTGAAGCTTTCTTT